This TCR beta chain was obtained from a study of blood T cell repertoires in COVID-19. On the study more broadly: Donors in the United States, Italy and Spain gave samples during acute or convalescent COVID-19. Nucleic acid was either cDNA or gDNA, and it came from T cells, B-cell-depleted T cells, or PBMCs.

In the authors' methods: Counts of nucleated cells, estimated from reference gene primer amplification, were obtained. Sequencing used immunoSEQ multiplex PCR; TCRdb keeps in-frame clones, though not all of them. The DNA gave D and trimming, while V, J and clone size come from that table. The table records around 130,000 clones, approximately 85% of them present only once. The CDR3 runs to 17 residues. The germline gives CDR1 SGDLS, CDR2 YYNGEE. Trimming removed 3 bases from V and 7 bases from J, with 26 bases in between. Sequenced: peripheral blood. This receptor was identified in a human donor in a cohort sampled during active COVID-19. V usage is TRBV9 and J usage is TRBJ2-7; perhaps TRBD2 as D (6 bases). The CDR3 spells CASSEPRVAEPRREQYV. As DNA, the CDR3 is TGTGCCAGCAGCGAGCCCCGAGTAGCGGAACCCCGGAGGGAGCAGTACGTC.